The entry below describes one TCR beta chain. Its target is unknown. Data came from immunoSEQ multiplex PCR; TCRdb stores just in-frame clones and leaves some out. The sample lists around 4,200 clones, around four fifths occurring once. As for time point: neoterminal ileum biopsy at postoperative endoscopy, about 6 months after surgery. Included were adult ileal or ileocolonic Crohn's patients indicated for ileocolonic resection. This entry comes from a study of T cell repertoires in ileal Crohn's disease. Study-wide context: M6 samples are neoterminal ileum biopsies from postoperative colonoscopy.

The CDR3 consists of 14 residues. Germline-derived CDR1 and CDR2 are MNHEY and SVGAGI. V shed 5 bases, J shed 6 bases, and the junction held 9 bases outside the gene matches. Whole-study findings and limits: Every patient over 26.8% clonality showed endoscopic recurrence.

V usage is TRBV6-5 and J usage is TRBJ2-7; 8 bases align to TRBD1. Sequencing used ileal tissue. The TCR sequence derives from an adult with Crohn's disease. Here the CDR3 reads CASSQGQESSEQYF. CDR3 nucleotides: TGTGCCAGCAGTCAGGGACAGGAGAGCTCCGAGCAGTACTTC.